This T cell receptor (beta chain) was sequenced for a study of cytomegalovirus exposure and HLA in healthy donors (dated by TCRdb to 2015 to 2018). Some background on the complete study: An earlier analysis of 587 of the donors reported 276 Gb of sequence data and 95 million to 130 million unique TCR beta sequences obtained from 150 million to 200 million T cells. Roughly 300 gigabases of sequencing data and approximately 92 million unique TCR sequences made up an early release that covered around 640 HLA-typed donors. Of the 300 to 500 genotyped donors, 80% to 90% were placed in the genetic ancestry cluster associated with self-reported Caucasian donors. The study aimed to test whether cataloging public T cell receptors could reveal signatures of past pathogen exposure. The study profiled the T cell repertoires of under 850 subjects by immunosequencing and related them to cytomegalovirus serostatus. Along with the approximately 650-subject first cohort, a separate validation cohort of over a hundred different subjects was used. The study combined high-throughput TCR immunosequencing, statistical association of individual TCRs with disease status, and machine learning to predict cytomegalovirus infection status. In a later analysis, previously published TCR beta repertoires from several hundred donors were re-analyzed and high-resolution HLA genotyping was added so that TCR occurrence patterns could be studied. The later analysis used no new phenotypic data to find candidate immune exposures, relying instead on TCR beta sequences and their occurrence across donors. An earlier analysis of 500 to 750 of the donors applied high-throughput TCR beta sequencing to assess whether each TCR beta V gene segment acted as functional or pseudogenic. Donor age, sex, ethnicity and CMV serostatus were compiled together with the repertoire data. A later genetic analysis used genome-wide SNP genotypes for about 55% of the 666 donors, treating that subset as a discovery cohort. Every repertoire in the discovery cohort had been generated on one and the same sequencing platform. Class I and class II HLA loci were covered by the typing at four-digit resolution. Typing coverage varied by locus: roughly 620-630 donors for A, B, C, DRB1 and DQB1; more than 500 for DQA1; around 610 for DPA1; more than 450 for DPB1. Because of strong linkage in the cohort, five DR-DQ haplotypes were treated as single units for association and clustering. On average, about 240,000 unique TCR beta nucleotide sequences were sequenced per donor among a few hundred genotyped donors of the cohort, with 15% to 20% of those sequences being non-productive. On the study overall, not on this receptor specifically: Cytomegalovirus status was reported to be diagnosed by the classifier with high specificity and sensitivity in both the original and validation cohorts. In an earlier analysis of some 550 of the donors, most TCR beta V segments were observed in productive rearrangements about 90% or about 30% of the time, broadly matching IMGT annotations. In the study, approximately 160 TCR beta chains were listed as associated with cytomegalovirus. Because some donors lacked HLA typing at each locus, the association tests relied only on the typed subset. A later genetic analysis reported fewer N-insertions in productive TCRs among donors in an Asian-associated ancestry cluster than the approximately 700-donor mean. A cluster of highly shared sequence variants was judged likely to be a technical artifact of the sequencing pipeline. Because counts were too low, fewer than 20 rarely observed V segments, including chromosome 9 orphons, were excluded from the earlier analysis of around 640 of the donors. According to a later analysis, parvovirus B19, influenza, CMV and Epstein-Barr virus appeared linked to several top co-occurrence clusters. Because the 87-base-pair reads could not distinguish some IMGT-functional V segments, including TRBV6-2 and TRBV6-3, those segments were excluded. At a false discovery rate of 0.05, a later analysis linked about 16,000 TCR beta sequences to specific HLA alleles. The authors suggested that the approach could potentially be extended to other disease states and immunological phenotypes. A further reported finding was that TCR beta sequences accurately predicted the HLA-A and HLA-B alleles for most subjects in the first cohort. In a later analysis, the rate of TCR association differed among HLA loci, with DRB1 alleles having the most associated TCRs and HLA-C alleles having the fewest. When HLA alleles, especially DR and DQ, strongly co-occurred, attributing TCR associations to individual alleles was difficult. For the cohort, immune exposure information was limited to CMV serostatus. A later analysis found that HLA-associated TCR beta chains were more clonally expanded and had lower generation probabilities than equally common non-associated chains. Most TCR sequences were seen in very few donors, while some public TCRs were found in many individuals. Three of the identified cytomegalovirus-associated TCR beta chains were confirmed in vitro to be specific for cytomegalovirus antigens. Sequencing depth was assumed to be roughly uniform across donors in the presence/absence analyses, though that assumption may not hold. Linkage disequilibrium might explain the correlated functional status among segregating V segments, but an unknown experimental factor could not be excluded. In a later genetic analysis, a missense DCLRE1C variant was associated with V-gene and J-gene trimming of TCR beta chains, and the association was replicated in an independent cohort. Only TCR beta chains were sequenced in this cohort, and the absence of alpha or paired-chain data limited detectable features. Most CMV-associated TCR beta chains appeared to be HLA-restricted in a later analysis, and the HLA associations seemed to be driven largely by CMV exposure.

The cohort was made up of roughly 670 healthy bone marrow donors. All cohort members were sampled while nominally healthy, although unrecorded immune exposures were likely present. The donor tested CMV seronegative and was one of the 352 seronegative cohort members. A peripheral blood sample was provided by each donor, and peripheral blood mononuclear cells were used for TCR beta sequencing. Genomic DNA was extracted from the blood cell samples with the Qiagen DNeasy Blood Extraction Kit. This clone was counted a few times. The antigen it recognizes is unknown. Base qualities are missing; no much larger clone stands one base away. The receptor library was made with the immunoSEQ multiplex PCR assay. For the multiplex PCR, a mixture combining 60 forward primers for TCR Vbeta segments and 13 reverse primers for TCR Jbeta segments was used. A multiplex PCR assay on genomic DNA amplified the CDR3 region of rearranged TCR beta genes. On the Illumina HiSeq System, the amplified TCR beta libraries were sequenced as 87-base-pair reads. Turning to the authors' computational methods: Across the 640 or so repertoires, a later analysis counted 78 million or so unique TCR beta chains, around 11 million of which were shared by at least two donors. Raw reads were error-corrected and collapsed into unique sequences with a nearest-neighbor algorithm that merged closely related sequences to remove PCR and sequencing errors. Alignment of CDR3 sequences to IMGT reference sequences was used to assign V, D and J gene segments. For a sequence to be retained, a match of at least six nucleotides was required to both a V gene segment and a J gene segment. A rearrangement counted as productive if the CDR3 had no stop codons and remained in frame with V and J, and every other rearrangement counted as non-productive. CDR3 was defined according to IMGT convention as the region running from the second conserved V-encoded cysteine to the conserved J-encoded phenylalanine. In an earlier analysis of around 640 of the donors, sequences lacking an unambiguous match to a single V gene segment were excluded. In an earlier analysis of around 600 of the donors, V segments were called functional above 56.7% productive rearrangements and were called segregating when the between-donor standard deviation exceeded 5%. A statistical classification framework was built for diagnosing cytomegalovirus status from the catalog of TCR beta chain sequences. In a later analysis, TCR nucleotide sequences were compared against IMGT/GENE-DB human TR gene sequences so that V and J genes could be assigned. The TCRdist pipeline was used in a later analysis to assign CDR3 sequences and most-parsimonious VDJ recombination scenarios. In a later analysis, every TCR beta chain was defined by the combination of its CDR3 amino acid sequence and its V-gene family, and reads without a unique V-gene family were dropped. In a later analysis, nearly 600 highly shared, low-generation-probability nucleotide sequences were removed to address suspected cross-contamination and a sequencing artifact. For each public chain, a later analysis derived a clonal expansion index from normalized ranks of inferred template counts within each repertoire. In a later analysis, generation probabilities were computed using a VDJ recombination model fitted to out-of-frame rearrangements, and the results were checked against IGoR. A later analysis scored TCR-TCR, TCR-HLA and TCR-CMV co-occurrence with hypergeometric tests, applying a repertoire-size bias correction to TCR pairs. In a later analysis, false discovery rates were estimated by permuting HLA or CMV assignments 20 times. In a later analysis, co-occurring TCRs were grouped with DBSCAN, and TCRdist sequence similarity was added when clustering was performed within HLA-allele-positive subsets. Repertoires with fewer than 30,000 or more than 120,000 public chains were left out of co-occurrence clustering, as were about five repertoires with anomalous nucleotide sharing. TCRdb holds this immuneACCESS table with in-frame rearrangements only. Some clones are missing; in checked studies, unresolved V genes explain under half, and the rest has no known cause. Clone size and V and J calls were adopted from that table, with D and trimming inferred from the DNA. The sample table shows tens of thousands of clones, and 70% to 80% are seen once. The biggest ten clones account for 5.5% to 7% of the sample.

Germline trimming: 6 bases from V, 6 bases from J; junction bases outside gene matches: 7. The CDR3 contains 15 residues, cysteine and phenylalanine counted. CDR3 DNA is the only sequence kept; it has 45 bases, read in frame from the first base. Taken from the germline V gene (reference sequence), the CDR1 and CDR2 loops are LNHDA and SQIVND. Sequenced sample: PBMCs. This TCR came from a man aged 45-65 years in good health and CMV-seronegative. The rearranged segments are TRBV19 and TRBJ1-5, with TRBD1 identical over 11 junction bases. The nucleotide sequence reads as follows: TGTGCCAGTAGGGACAGGGGGCGTGAGACTCAGCCCCAGCATTTT. Its coded protein is CASRDRGRETQPQHF. The reference TRBV19 and TRBJ1-5 proteins fill in what lies around the CDR3, so the full variable domain reads DGGITQSPKYLFRKEGQNVTLSCEQNLNHDAMYWYRQDPGQGLRLIYYSQIVNDFQKGDIAEGYSVSREKKESFPLTVTSAQKNPTAFYLCASRDRGRETQPQHFGDGTRLSIL.